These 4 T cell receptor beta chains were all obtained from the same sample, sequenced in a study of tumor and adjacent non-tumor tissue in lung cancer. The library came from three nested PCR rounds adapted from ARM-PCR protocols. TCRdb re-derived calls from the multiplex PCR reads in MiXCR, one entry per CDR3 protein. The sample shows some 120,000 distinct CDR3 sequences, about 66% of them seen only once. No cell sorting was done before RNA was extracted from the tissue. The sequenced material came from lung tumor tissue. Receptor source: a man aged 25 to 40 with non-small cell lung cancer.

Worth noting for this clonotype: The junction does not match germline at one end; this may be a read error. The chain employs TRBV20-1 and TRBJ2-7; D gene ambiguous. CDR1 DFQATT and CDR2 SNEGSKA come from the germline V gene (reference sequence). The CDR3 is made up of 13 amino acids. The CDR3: CSARGALNYEQYF. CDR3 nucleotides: TGCAGTGCTAGAGGCGCTCTAAACTACGAGCAATACTTC.

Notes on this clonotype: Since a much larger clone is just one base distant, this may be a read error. CDR3: CASCGLRTDTQYF. The CDR3 region has the DNA TGTGCCAGCTGCGGACTCCGCACAGATACGCAGTATTTT. The V and J genes are TRBV6-5 and TRBJ2-3, with a weak D call TRBD2 (5 bases). There are 13 residues in the CDR3. V lost 8 bases to trimming and J lost 1 base, with 10 bases between them. Looked up from germline, CDR1 is MNHEY and CDR2 is SVGAGI.

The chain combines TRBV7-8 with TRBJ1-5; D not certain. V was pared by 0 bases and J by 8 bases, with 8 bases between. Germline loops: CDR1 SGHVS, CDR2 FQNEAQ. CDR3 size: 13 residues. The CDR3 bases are TGTGCCAGCAGCTTAGCGCACGGGGAGCCCCAGCATTTT. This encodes CASSLAHGEPQHF.

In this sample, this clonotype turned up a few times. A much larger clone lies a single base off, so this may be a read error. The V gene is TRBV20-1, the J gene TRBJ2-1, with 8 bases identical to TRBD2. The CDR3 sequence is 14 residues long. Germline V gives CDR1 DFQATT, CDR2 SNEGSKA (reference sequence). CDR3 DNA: TGCAGTGTGAGAAGCGGGAGAAGGGGTAATGATCAGTTCTTC. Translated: CSVRSGRRGNDQFF.